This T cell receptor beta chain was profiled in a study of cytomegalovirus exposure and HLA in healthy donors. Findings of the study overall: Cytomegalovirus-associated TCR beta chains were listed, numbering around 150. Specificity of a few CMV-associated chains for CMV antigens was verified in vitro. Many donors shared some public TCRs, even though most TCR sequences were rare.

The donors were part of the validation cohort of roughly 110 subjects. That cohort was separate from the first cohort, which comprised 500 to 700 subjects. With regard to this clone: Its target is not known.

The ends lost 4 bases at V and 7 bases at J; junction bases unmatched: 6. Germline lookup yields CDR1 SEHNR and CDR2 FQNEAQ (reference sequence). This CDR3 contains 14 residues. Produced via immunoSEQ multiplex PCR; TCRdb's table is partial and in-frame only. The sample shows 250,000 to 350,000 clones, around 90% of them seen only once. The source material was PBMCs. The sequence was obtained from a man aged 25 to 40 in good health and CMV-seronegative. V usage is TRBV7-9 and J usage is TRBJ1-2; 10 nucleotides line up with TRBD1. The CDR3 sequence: CASSSGQGTFGYTF. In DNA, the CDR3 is TGTGCCAGCAGCTCGGGACAGGGGACGTTTGGCTACACCTTC.